This passage covers 28 T cell receptor beta chains from one sample sequenced in a study of blood T cells in healthy people across ages. Through a sample-barcoded 5' primer and a J-beta primer mix, a second PCR was run for 7 to 11 cycles. TCRdb fed the 5' RACE reads into MiXCR, producing one record per CDR3 protein. This sample has 760,000 or so distinct CDR3 sequences, with around a quarter found just once. The data were also submitted as part of a second study, on T cells of mothers and their children.

The sample comprised blood. The receptors stem from a boy aged 5-17 years in good health.

The V call is TRBV7-6, the J call TRBJ2-5; 12 nucleotides match TRBD2. Per germline, CDR1 SGHVS and CDR2 FNYEAQ. This CDR3 region has 16 residues. After removal of 5 bases from V and 4 bases from J, the junction contained 8 bases not matched to a gene. CDR3 nucleotides: TGTGCCAGCAGCATTACTAGCGGGGGGTTCGGAGAGACCCAGTACTTC. Protein: CASSITSGGFGETQYF.

The chain carries TRBV7-9 and TRBJ2-7, with D possibly being TRBD1 (5 bases). Trimming took 5 bases from V and 0 from J, leaving 14 bases between them. The CDR3 contains 15 residues. Germline V gene data show CDR1 as SEHNR and CDR2 as FQNEAQ (reference sequence). DNA for the CDR3: TGTGCCAGCAGCCCCAGGGTGGGGCACTCCTACGAGCAGTACTTC. Translation gives CASSPRVGHSYEQYF.

This clonotype was seen a handful of times. This chain links TRBV11-2 with TRBJ2-7, with D perhaps assigned TRBD1 or TRBD2 (5 bases each). Trimming stripped 5 bases from V and 5 bases from J, with 16 bases between. CDR3 length: 14 residues. Germline lookup yields CDR1 SGHAT and CDR2 FQNNGV. The CDR3 DNA reads as TGTGCCAGCAGCCGCAGTGGGGGAATCGACGAGCAGTACTTC. This encodes CASSRSGGIDEQYF.

This clonotype showed up just a few times. V usage is TRBV10-3 and J usage is TRBJ2-7; D not certain. The CDR3 extends over 10 amino acids. With 8 bases removed from V and 3 bases from J, the gap between germline ends came to 5 bases. Germline V gene data show CDR1 as ENHRY and CDR2 as SYGVKD. CDR3 loop: CAIGDYEQYF. DNA for the CDR3: TGTGCCATCGGGGACTACGAGCAGTACTTC.

This clonotype was seen more than once but under ten times. The chain recombines TRBV12-3 or TRBV12-4 with TRBJ1-5, with D perhaps matching TRBD1 (5 bases). Between the trimmed V and J ends, which lost 6 bases and 7 bases, there was a span of 13 bases. The CDR3 extends over 13 amino acids. CDR3 in amino acids: CASSGLGDQPQHF. CDR3 nucleotide sequence: TGTGCCAGCAGCGGACTGGGGGACCAGCCCCAGCATTTT.

The chain joins TRBV28 to TRBJ1-1; tentative D call: TRBD1 (5 bases). CDR3 length: 14 amino acids. Trimming took 5 bases from V and 7 from J, leaving 17 bases between them. The germline gives CDR1 MDHEN, CDR2 SYDVKM. The DNA for the CDR3 is TGTGCCAGCAGTCCAAGTGTGGGGGTGATTGAAGCTTTCTTT. As protein: CASSPSVGVIEAFF.

This clonotype came up a few times. Germline is not matched at one junction end, which may reflect a read error. The chain recombines TRBV29-1 with TRBJ2-7; D remains ambiguous. Germline loops: CDR1 SQVTM, CDR2 ANQGSEA. CDR3 length: 14 residues. CDR3 loop: CSVEDPHQNYEQYF. The DNA for the CDR3 is TGCAGCGTGGAAGACCCCCACCAAAACTACGAGCAGTACTTC.

This chain uses TRBV4-1 with TRBJ2-5, with TRBD2 matching over 11 bases. CDR3 length: 18 residues. V trimming: 0 bases; J trimming: 5 bases; junction bases outside the gene matches: 11. Per germline, CDR1 MGHRA and CDR2 YSYEKL. The CDR3 loop is CASSQEPLAGGWVETQYF. The DNA of the CDR3 is TGCGCCAGCAGCCAAGAACCCCTAGCGGGAGGATGGGTTGAGACCCAGTACTTC.

This clonotype was picked up a small number of times. The gene calls are TRBV4-1 and TRBJ1-3; D is ambiguous. With 11 bases removed from V and 0 bases from J, the gap between germline ends came to 23 bases. Germline V gene sequence: CDR1 MGHRA, CDR2 YSYEKL. The CDR3 has 17 amino acids. The CDR3 loop is CASSWADLSFSGNTIYF. CDR3 coding DNA: TGCGCCTCTTCCTGGGCAGACCTCAGCTTCTCTGGAAACACCATATATTTT.

The chain recombines TRBV7-2 with TRBJ1-3; possible D gene TRBD1, 6 bases. Between the trimmed V and J ends, which lost 3 bases and 4 bases, there was a span of 13 bases. Germline V gene data show CDR1 as SGHTA and CDR2 as FQGNSA. This CDR3 is built from 15 residues. The CDR3 loop is CASSLSAGTGNTIYF. In DNA, the CDR3 is TGTGCCAGCAGCTTGTCGGCAGGGACAGGAAACACCATATATTTT.

This clonotype has more than one count but fewer than ten. The junction does not match germline at one end; this may be a read error. The chain joins TRBV12-3 or TRBV12-4 to TRBJ1-2, with 7 bases fitting TRBD1. CDR3 length: 13 residues. CDR3 in amino acids: CASTLQGLYGYTF. CDR3 nucleotide sequence: TGTGCCAGCACTTTACAGGGGTTGTATGGCTACACCTTC.

Many counts were recorded for this clonotype. The V and J genes are TRBV28 and TRBJ2-5; 8 positions match TRBD1. The trim removed 0 bases at V and 5 bases at J, leaving 2 bases unmatched. This CDR3 region has 14 residues. The germline gives CDR1 MDHEN, CDR2 SYDVKM. The CDR3 region is CASSLWDRDETQYF. In DNA form, the CDR3 reads TGTGCCAGCAGTTTATGGGACAGGGACGAGACCCAGTACTTC.

This clonotype was seen a handful of times. V gene TRBV29-1 combines with J gene TRBJ2-5; 9 nucleotides agree with TRBD2. TRBJ2-1 matches the DNA end more closely, so the J call is doubtful. Germline V CDR1 and CDR2: SQVTM, ANQGSEA. The CDR3 runs to 13 residues. In DNA form, the CDR3 reads TGCAGCGCGACTAGCGGCCCCTACAATGAGCAGTTCTTC. Amino acid sequence: CSATSGPYNEQFF.

The chain employs TRBV20-1 and TRBJ1-3; D remains ambiguous. Germline CDR1 reads DFQATT; CDR2 reads SNEGSKA (reference sequence). This CDR3 has 14 residues. V was pared by 5 bases and J by 0 bases, with 11 bases between. The CDR3 DNA follows: TGCAGTGCTTCCCGACGGAACTCTGGAAACACCATATATTTT. Protein product: CSASRRNSGNTIYF.

The chain recombines TRBV7-2 with TRBJ2-7; 11 nucleotides line up with TRBD2. V lost 2 bases and J lost 2; bases outside the gene matches: 5. Germline V CDR1 and CDR2: SGHTA, FQGNSA. The CDR3 covers 16 residues. CDR3 amino acids: CASSLSFSGGAYEQYF. In DNA form, the CDR3 reads TGTGCCAGCAGCTTAAGCTTTAGCGGGGGGGCCTACGAGCAGTACTTC.

V and J are TRBV29-1 and TRBJ2-1, with D perhaps TRBD2 (7 bases). From germline, CDR1 is SQVTM and CDR2 ANQGSEA. The CDR3 contains 14 residues. CDR3 region: CIMRGLSSYNEQFF. CDR3 DNA: TGCATCATGCGGGGGCTCAGCTCCTACAATGAGCAGTTCTTC.

Only a few counts were recorded for this clonotype. The chain employs TRBV12-3 or TRBV12-4 and TRBJ2-7; 10 bases align to TRBD2. CDR3 length: 18 amino acids. With 5 bases clipped from V and 0 bases from J, the junction kept 13 bases outside the gene matches. This CDR3 reads CASSPTNRLAGGSYEQYF. The CDR3 DNA reads TGTGCCAGCAGTCCAACAAACCGACTAGCGGGTGGCTCCTACGAGCAGTACTTC.

CDR3 protein: CASSRTVPLGYTF. The CDR3 DNA is TGTGCCAGCAGTCGGACGGTTCCATTAGGCTACACCTTC. The chain uses TRBV28 and TRBJ1-2; D is unresolved. The CDR3 has 13 residues. Germline CDR1 MDHEN, CDR2 SYDVKM. Trimming removed 5 bases at V and 8 bases at J, with 15 bases between.

This chain connects TRBV7-8 to TRBJ2-5, with D unclear. V shed 2 bases and J shed 2 bases, with 9 bases lying between them. The CDR3 covers 14 residues. CDR1 is SGHVS, CDR2 FQNEAQ, per germline. The DNA of the CDR3 is TGTGCCAGCAGCTTAACCCTAGATCAAGAGACCCAGTACTTC. This encodes CASSLTLDQETQYF.

This clonotype was observed a handful of times. CDR3 in DNA: TGTGCCAGCAGTTCGACTAGATTCGAGGACAAAAACATTCAGTACTTC. Translated, it gives CASSSTRFEDKNIQYF. The chain employs TRBV28 and TRBJ2-4; D is perhaps TRBD2 (6 bases). The CDR3 is 16 residues long. Trimming stripped 4 bases from V and 3 bases from J, with 16 bases between. From germline, CDR1 is MDHEN and CDR2 SYDVKM.

The V call is TRBV5-1, the J call TRBJ2-2; D is perhaps TRBD1 (6 bases). The V end was cut by 0 bases, the J end by 4 bases, with 16 bases between. Germline assignment: CDR1 SGHRS and CDR2 YFSETQ. CDR3 size: 17 residues. This CDR3 reads CASSLDGGTTLTGELFF. The CDR3 nucleotides read TGCGCCAGCAGCTTGGATGGTGGGACAACCCTCACCGGGGAGCTGTTTTTT.

Details on this clonotype: One end of the junction does not line up with germline, which may come from a read error. The DNA for the CDR3 is TGCGCCAGCAGCACAAGTGTCTCCTTCAACAATGAGCAGTTCTTC. Amino acid sequence: CASSTSVSFNNEQFF. The chain links TRBV7-8 to TRBJ2-1, with D unresolved. The CDR3 consists of 15 residues. Per the germline V gene, CDR1 is SGHVS and CDR2 is FQNEAQ.

The rearrangement joins TRBV4-1 to TRBJ2-5; 8 bases map to TRBD2. V was clipped by 1 base and J by 4 bases; unmatched bases: 11. The CDR3 has 17 residues. Germline V gene data show CDR1 as MGHRA and CDR2 as YSYEKL. CDR3 in amino acids: CASSQAPGGGRLETQYF. CDR3 DNA sequence: TGCGCCAGCAGCCAAGCTCCAGGTGGCGGGAGGCTAGAGACCCAGTACTTC.

The genes are TRBV6-4 and TRBJ2-3; D gene unclear. Trimming left V 4 bases short and J 0 bases short, with 5 bases between. Germline V gene sequence: CDR1 MRHNA, CDR2 SNTAGT. This CDR3 is 13 amino acids long. CDR3 nucleotide sequence: TGTGCCAGCAGTGCCGGGAGCACAGATACGCAGTATTTT. Its translation is CASSAGSTDTQYF.

The sample holds a few counts of this clonotype. V is TRBV7-2 and J is TRBJ2-7; TRBD2 is a possible D gene (5 bases). CDR1 is SGHTA and CDR2 is FQGNSA in the germline V gene. V lost 1 base and J lost 4, with 11 bases in between. The CDR3 sequence is 14 residues long. This CDR3 reads CASSLVGIEYEQYF. The CDR3 DNA follows: TGTGCCAGCAGCTTAGTCGGGATCGAATACGAGCAGTACTTC.

This clonotype appeared many times. The V and J genes are TRBV20-1 and TRBJ2-7, with D tentatively TRBD2 (5 bases). Germline V gives CDR1 DFQATT, CDR2 SNEGSKA (reference sequence). Trimming cost V 1 base and J 2 bases, with 9 bases left between them. CDR3 length equals 13 residues. In nucleotides, the CDR3 is TGCAGTGCTAGAGTAGCCGGGGCCTACGAGCAGTACTTC. Residues: CSARVAGAYEQYF.

This clonotype has a handful of counts. The chain links TRBV29-1 to TRBJ2-5; TRBD2 might be the D (5 bases). Germline V lookup: CDR1 SQVTM, CDR2 ANQGSEA. Trimming pared 3 bases from V and 4 bases from J, leaving 15 bases between. This CDR3 spans 14 amino acids. The CDR3 is CSVERVGLGETQYF. The CDR3 DNA sequence: TGCAGCGTTGAGAGGGTTGGTTTGGGAGAGACCCAGTACTTC. The variable domain in full, with the rest retrieved from reference TRBV29-1 and TRBJ2-5, is SAVISQKPSRDICQRGTSLTIQCQVDSQVTMMFWYRQQPGQSLTLIATANQGSEATYESGFVIDKFPISRPNLTFSTLTVSNMSPEDSSIYLCSVERVGLGETQYFGPGTRLLVL.

This clonotype has more than one count but fewer than ten. The rearrangement links TRBV28 to TRBJ2-5, with unresolved D. The CDR3 length is 15 residues. V lost 7 bases to trimming and J lost 0 bases, with 15 bases between them. Looked up from germline, CDR1 is MDHEN and CDR2 is SYDVKM. This CDR3 reads CASTPALGYQETQYF. CDR3 DNA: TGTGCCAGCACCCCGGCCTTGGGGTACCAAGAGACCCAGTACTTC.